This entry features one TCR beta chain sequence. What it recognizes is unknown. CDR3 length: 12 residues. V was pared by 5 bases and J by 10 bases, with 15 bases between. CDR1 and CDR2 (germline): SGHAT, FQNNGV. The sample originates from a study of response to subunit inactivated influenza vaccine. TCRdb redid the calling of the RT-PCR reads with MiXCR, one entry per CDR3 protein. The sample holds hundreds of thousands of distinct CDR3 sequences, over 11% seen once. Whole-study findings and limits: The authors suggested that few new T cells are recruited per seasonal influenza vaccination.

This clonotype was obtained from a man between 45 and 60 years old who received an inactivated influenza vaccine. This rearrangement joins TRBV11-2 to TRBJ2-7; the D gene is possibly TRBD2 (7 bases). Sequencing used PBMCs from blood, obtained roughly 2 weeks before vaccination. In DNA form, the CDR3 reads TGTGCCAGCAGCCCAGAGGGGGGGGTACAGTACTTC. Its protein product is CASSPEGGVQYF.